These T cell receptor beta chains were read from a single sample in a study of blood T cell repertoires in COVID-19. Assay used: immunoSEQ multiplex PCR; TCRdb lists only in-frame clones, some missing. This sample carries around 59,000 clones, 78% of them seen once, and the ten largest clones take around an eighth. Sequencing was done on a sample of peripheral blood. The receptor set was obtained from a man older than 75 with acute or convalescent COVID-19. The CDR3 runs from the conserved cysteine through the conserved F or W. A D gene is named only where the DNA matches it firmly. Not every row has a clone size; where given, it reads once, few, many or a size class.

CAWRYPGGPEQFF | TGTGCCTGGAGGTACCCCGGCGGGCCTGAGCAGTTCTTC | TRBJ2-1 | - | - | TRBV30
CASSHIRVELYEQFF | TGCGCCAGCAGCCACATCCGAGTTGAGCTGTATGAGCAGTTCTTC | TRBJ2-1 | - | - | TRBV4-1
CASSVTGSGGSPLHF | TGCGCCAGCAGCGTAACCGGGAGTGGGGGATCACCCCTCCACTTT | TRBJ1-6 | - | - | TRBV5-1
CASRVDRDDTQYF | TGCGCCAGCAGGGTCGACAGGGACGATACGCAGTATTTT | TRBJ2-3 | TRBD1 | - | TRBV10-2
CASRSPTGSDTEAFF | TGCGCCAGCAGGAGTCCGACAGGGTCGGACACTGAAGCTTTCTTT | TRBJ1-1 | TRBD1 | - | TRBV5-1
CASSPAGGRYEQYF | TGTGCCAGCAGCCCCGCGGGGGGGAGATACGAGCAGTACTTC | TRBJ2-7 | TRBD2 | - | TRBV3-1/TRBV3-2
CASSSWTGSTKNIQYF | TGTGCCAGTAGTTCCTGGACAGGCAGCACCAAAAACATTCAGTACTTC | TRBJ2-4 | TRBD1 | few | TRBV19
CASSGPDRNQPQHF | TGTGCCAGCAGCGGCCCTGACAGAAATCAGCCCCAGCATTTT | TRBJ1-5 | - | few | TRBV9
CSASQAGLNTGELFF | TGCAGTGCTAGTCAAGCGGGACTTAACACCGGGGAGCTGTTTTTT | TRBJ2-2 | TRBD2 | - | TRBV20-1
CASSVGGDSNQPQHF | TGTGCCAGCAGCGTAGGGGGGGATAGCAATCAGCCCCAGCATTTT | TRBJ1-5 | - | - | TRBV9
CASSAGQGNQPQHF | TGCGCCAGCAGCGCGGGACAGGGGAATCAGCCCCAGCATTTT | TRBJ1-5 | TRBD1 | - | TRBV5-1
CASSESAGPTDTQYF | TGCGCCAGCAGTGAGTCAGCGGGGCCGACAGATACGCAGTATTTT | TRBJ2-3 | TRBD2 | - | TRBV10-1
CASSPRTGLRMFF | TGTGCCAGCAGCCCCCGGACAGGGCTTAGGATGTTTTTT | TRBJ1-4 | TRBD1 | - | TRBV6-5
CASSPPATVAAGVKIDEQFF | TGTGCCAGCTCACCACCCGCCACGGTCGCGGCGGGAGTAAAGATCGATGAGCAGTTCTTC | TRBJ2-1 | TRBD2 | once | TRBV18
CASSVSGGVLYNEQFF | TGTGCCAGCAGCGTTAGCGGGGGGGTGCTTTACAATGAGCAGTTCTTC | TRBJ2-1 | TRBD2 | - | TRBV9
CASSERFYAEQFF | TGTGCCAGCAGTGAGCGGTTTTACGCTGAGCAGTTCTTC | TRBJ2-1 | - | few | TRBV2
CASSEDGSDRGLGQPQHF | TGTGCCAGCAGTGAGGACGGGTCAGATCGAGGGCTGGGTCAGCCCCAGCATTTT | TRBJ1-5 | - | few | TRBV2
CASSETGGPYEQYF | TGTGCCAGCAGCGAGACAGGGGGTCCCTACGAGCAGTACTTC | TRBJ2-7 | TRBD1 | - | TRBV6-5
CASSIDRGGYTF | TGCGCCAGCAGCATCGACAGGGGCGGCTACACCTTC | TRBJ1-2 | TRBD1 | - | TRBV5-1
CASSEARGHQPQHF | TGTGCCAGCAGTGAAGCCAGGGGACATCAGCCCCAGCATTTT | TRBJ1-5 | - | - | TRBV6-1
CASSSSLQETQYF | TGTGCCAGCAGCTCCTCCCTCCAAGAGACCCAGTACTTC | TRBJ2-5 | - | - | TRBV7-2